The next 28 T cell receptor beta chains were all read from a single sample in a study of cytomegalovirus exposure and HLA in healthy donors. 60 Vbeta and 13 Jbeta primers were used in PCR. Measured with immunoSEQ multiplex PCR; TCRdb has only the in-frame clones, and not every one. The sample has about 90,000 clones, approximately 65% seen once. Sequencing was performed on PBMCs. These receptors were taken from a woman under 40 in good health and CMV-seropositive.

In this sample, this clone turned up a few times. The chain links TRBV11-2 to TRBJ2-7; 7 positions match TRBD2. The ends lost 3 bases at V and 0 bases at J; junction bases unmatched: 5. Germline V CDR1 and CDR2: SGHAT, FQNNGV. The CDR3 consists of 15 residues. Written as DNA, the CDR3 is TGTGCCAGCAGCTTTGAGCGGGGCACCTCCTACGAGCAGTACTTC. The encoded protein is CASSFERGTSYEQYF.

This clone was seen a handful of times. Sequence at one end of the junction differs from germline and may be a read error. The DNA for the CDR3 is TGTGCCAGTAGTTCCTCCGGGACGGACTATGGCTACCCCTTC. Translating it yields CASSSSGTDYGYPF. V usage is TRBV19 and J usage is TRBJ1-2; D may be TRBD1 (5 bases). The germline V gene encodes CDR1 LNHDA and CDR2 SQIVND (reference sequence). CDR3 size: 14 residues.

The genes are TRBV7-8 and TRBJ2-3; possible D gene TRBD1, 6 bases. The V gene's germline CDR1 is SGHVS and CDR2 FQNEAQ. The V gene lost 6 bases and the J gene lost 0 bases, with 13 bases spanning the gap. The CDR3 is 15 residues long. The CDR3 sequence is CASSPNRASTDTQYF. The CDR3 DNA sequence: TGTGCCAGCAGTCCCAACAGGGCTAGCACAGATACGCAGTATTTT.

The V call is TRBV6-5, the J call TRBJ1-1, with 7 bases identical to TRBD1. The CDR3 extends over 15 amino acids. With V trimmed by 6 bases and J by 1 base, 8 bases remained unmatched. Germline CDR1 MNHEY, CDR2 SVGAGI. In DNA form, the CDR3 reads TGTGCCAGCAGGCAGCCCACAGGGGCGAACACTGAAGCTTTCTTT. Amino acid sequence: CASRQPTGANTEAFF.

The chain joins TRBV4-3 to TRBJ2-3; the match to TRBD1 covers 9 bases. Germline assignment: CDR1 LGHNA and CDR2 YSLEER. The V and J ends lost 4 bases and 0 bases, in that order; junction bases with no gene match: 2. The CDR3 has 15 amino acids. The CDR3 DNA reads TGCGCCAGCAGCCGCGGACAGGGGAGCACAGATACGCAGTATTTT. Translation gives CASSRGQGSTDTQYF.

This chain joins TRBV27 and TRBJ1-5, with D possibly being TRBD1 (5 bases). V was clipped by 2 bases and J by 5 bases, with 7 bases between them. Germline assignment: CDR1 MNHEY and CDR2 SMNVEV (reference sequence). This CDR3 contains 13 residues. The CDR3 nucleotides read TGTGCCAGCAGTTTAGCAGGGTATCAGCCCCAGCATTTT. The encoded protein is CASSLAGYQPQHF.

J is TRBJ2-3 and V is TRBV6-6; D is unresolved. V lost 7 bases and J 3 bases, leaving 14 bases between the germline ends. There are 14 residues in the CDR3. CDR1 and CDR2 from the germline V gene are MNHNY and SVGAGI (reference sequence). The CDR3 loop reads CASTLAGGTDTQYF. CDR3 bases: TGTGCCAGCACCCTTGCTGGCGGAACAGATACGCAGTATTTT.

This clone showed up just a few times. The CDR3 sequence is CASSLAGGDVYEQFF. The DNA for the CDR3 is TGCGCCAGCAGTTTAGCGGGGGGGGACGTCTATGAGCAGTTCTTC. The chain joins TRBV4-3 to TRBJ2-1; TRBD2 agrees at 11 bases. Trimming removed 6 bases from V and 8 bases from J; junction bases left unmatched: 9. The CDR3 is 15 residues long. CDR1 is LGHNA, CDR2 YSLEER, per germline.

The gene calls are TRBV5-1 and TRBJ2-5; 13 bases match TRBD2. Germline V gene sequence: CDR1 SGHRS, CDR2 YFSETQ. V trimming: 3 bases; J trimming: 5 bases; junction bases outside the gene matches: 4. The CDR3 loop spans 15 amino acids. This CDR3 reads CASSSGTSGAETQYF. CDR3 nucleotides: TGCGCCAGCAGCTCCGGGACTAGCGGGGCGGAGACCCAGTACTTC.

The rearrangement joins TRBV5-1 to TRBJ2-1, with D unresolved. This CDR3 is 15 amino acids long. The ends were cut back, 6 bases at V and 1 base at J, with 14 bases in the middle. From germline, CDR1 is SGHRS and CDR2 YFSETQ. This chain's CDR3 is CASIGHPGSYNEQFF. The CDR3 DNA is TGCGCCAGCATTGGGCACCCAGGATCCTACAATGAGCAGTTCTTC.

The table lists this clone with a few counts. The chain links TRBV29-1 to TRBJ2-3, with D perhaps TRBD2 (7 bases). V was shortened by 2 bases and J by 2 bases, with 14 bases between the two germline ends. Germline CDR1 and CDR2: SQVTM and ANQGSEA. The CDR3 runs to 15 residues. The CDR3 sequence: CSVEKGGRFTDTQYF. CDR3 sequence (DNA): TGCAGCGTTGAAAAGGGGGGGCGATTCACAGATACGCAGTATTTT.

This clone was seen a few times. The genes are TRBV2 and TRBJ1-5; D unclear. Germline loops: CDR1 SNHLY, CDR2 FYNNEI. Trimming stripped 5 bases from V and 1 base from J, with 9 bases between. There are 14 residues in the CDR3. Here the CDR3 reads CASSSQRSNQPQHF. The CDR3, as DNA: TGTGCCAGCAGTAGCCAGCGGAGCAATCAGCCCCAGCATTTT. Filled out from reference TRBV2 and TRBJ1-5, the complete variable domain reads EPEVTQTPSHQVTQMGQEVILRCVPISNHLYFYWYRQILGQKVEFLVSFYNNEISEKSEIFDDQFSVERPDGSNFTLKIRSTKLEDSAMYFCASSSQRSNQPQHFGDGTRLSIL.

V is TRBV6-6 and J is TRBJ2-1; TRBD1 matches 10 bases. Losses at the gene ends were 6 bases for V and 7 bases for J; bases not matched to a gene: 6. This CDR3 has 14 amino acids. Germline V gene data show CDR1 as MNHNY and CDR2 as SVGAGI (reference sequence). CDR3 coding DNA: TGTGCCAGCAGACCGGGACAGGGGATGAATGAGCAGTTCTTC. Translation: CASRPGQGMNEQFF.

The CDR3 DNA reads as TGCGCCAGCAGCCAAGCTTCTAGCGGGGGGGTCGCTGAGCAGTTCTTC. Protein product: CASSQASSGGVAEQFF. The chain couples TRBV4-1 to TRBJ2-1; 12 positions match TRBD2. J gave up 9 bases and V 1 base, and 7 bases lay outside the gene matches. Germline loops: CDR1 MGHRA, CDR2 YSYEKL. CDR3 length: 16 residues.

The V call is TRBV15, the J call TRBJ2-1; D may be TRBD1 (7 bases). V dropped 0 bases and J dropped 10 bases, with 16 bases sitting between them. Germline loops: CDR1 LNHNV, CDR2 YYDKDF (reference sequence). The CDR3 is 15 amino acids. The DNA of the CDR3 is TGTGCCACCAGCAGAGAAAGGACTCCAGGGGGGGAGCAGTTCTTC. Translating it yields CATSRERTPGGEQFF.

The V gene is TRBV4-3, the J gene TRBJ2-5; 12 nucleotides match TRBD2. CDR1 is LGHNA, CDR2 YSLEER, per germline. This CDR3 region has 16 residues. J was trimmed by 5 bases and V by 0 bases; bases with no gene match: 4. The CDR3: CASSQDPSGGAETQYF. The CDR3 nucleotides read TGCGCCAGCAGCCAAGACCCTAGCGGGGGGGCCGAGACCCAGTACTTC.

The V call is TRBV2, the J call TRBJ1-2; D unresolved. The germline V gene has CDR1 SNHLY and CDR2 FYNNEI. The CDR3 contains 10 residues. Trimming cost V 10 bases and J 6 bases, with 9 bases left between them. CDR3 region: CATAGDGYTF. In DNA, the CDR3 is TGTGCCACCGCGGGAGATGGCTACACCTTC.

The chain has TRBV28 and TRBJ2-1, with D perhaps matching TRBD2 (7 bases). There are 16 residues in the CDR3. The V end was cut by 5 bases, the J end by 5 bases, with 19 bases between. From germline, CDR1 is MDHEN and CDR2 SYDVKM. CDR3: CASSTQGRGGNNEQFF. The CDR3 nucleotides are TGTGCCAGCAGTACTCAGGGGAGGGGGGGTAACAATGAGCAGTTCTTC.

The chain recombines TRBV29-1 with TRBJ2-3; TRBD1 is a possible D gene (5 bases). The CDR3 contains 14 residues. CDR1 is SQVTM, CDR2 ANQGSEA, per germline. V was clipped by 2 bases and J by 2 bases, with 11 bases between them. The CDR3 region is CSVEMAGNTDTQYF. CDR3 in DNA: TGCAGCGTTGAAATGGCAGGGAACACAGATACGCAGTATTTT.

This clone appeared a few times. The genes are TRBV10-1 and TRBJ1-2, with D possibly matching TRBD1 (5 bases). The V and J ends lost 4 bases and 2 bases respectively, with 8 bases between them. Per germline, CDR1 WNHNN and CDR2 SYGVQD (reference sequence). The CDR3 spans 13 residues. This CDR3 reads CASSGQSNYGYTF. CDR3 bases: TGCGCCAGCAGTGGACAGTCCAACTATGGCTACACCTTC.

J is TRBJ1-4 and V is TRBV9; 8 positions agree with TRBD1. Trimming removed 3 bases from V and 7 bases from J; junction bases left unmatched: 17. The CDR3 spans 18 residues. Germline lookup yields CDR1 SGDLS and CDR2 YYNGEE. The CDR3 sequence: CASSAGTGPTFSGEKLFF. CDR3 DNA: TGTGCCAGCAGCGCCGGGACAGGCCCAACTTTCTCGGGTGAAAAACTGTTTTTT. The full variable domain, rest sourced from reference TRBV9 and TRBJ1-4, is DSGVTQTPKHLITATGQRVTLRCSPRSGDLSVYWYQQSLDQGLQFLIQYYNGEERAKGNILERFSAQQFPDLHSELNLSSLELGDSALYFCASSAGTGPTFSGEKLFFGSGTQLSVL.

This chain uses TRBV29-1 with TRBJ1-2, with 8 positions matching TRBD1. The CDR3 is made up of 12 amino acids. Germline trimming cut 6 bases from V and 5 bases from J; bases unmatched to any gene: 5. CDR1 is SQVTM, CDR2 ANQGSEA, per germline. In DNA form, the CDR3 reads TGCAGCGTCGGACAGGGCCCATATGGCTACACCTTC. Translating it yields CSVGQGPYGYTF.

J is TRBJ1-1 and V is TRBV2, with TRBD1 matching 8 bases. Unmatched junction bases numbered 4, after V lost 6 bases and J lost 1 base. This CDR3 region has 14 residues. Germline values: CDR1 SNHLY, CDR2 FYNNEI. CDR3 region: CASSSRGQNTEAFF. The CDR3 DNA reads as TGTGCCAGCAGCTCCAGGGGGCAGAACACTGAAGCTTTCTTT. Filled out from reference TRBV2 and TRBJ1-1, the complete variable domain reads EPEVTQTPSHQVTQMGQEVILRCVPISNHLYFYWYRQILGQKVEFLVSFYNNEISEKSEIFDDQFSVERPDGSNFTLKIRSTKLEDSAMYFCASSSRGQNTEAFFGQGTRLTVV.

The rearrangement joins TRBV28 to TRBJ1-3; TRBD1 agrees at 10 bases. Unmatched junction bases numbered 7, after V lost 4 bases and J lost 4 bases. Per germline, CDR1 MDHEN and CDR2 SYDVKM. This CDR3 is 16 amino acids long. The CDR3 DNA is TGTGCCAGCAGTTCCCCCGGGACAGGGGACGGAAACACCATATATTTT. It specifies CASSSPGTGDGNTIYF.

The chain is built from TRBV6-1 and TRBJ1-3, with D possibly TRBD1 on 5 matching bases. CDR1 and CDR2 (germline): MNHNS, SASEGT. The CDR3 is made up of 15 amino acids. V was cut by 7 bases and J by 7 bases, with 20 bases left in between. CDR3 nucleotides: TGTGCCAGCATCCTATCCTGGACAAATCTTAACACCATATATTTT. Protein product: CASILSWTNLNTIYF.

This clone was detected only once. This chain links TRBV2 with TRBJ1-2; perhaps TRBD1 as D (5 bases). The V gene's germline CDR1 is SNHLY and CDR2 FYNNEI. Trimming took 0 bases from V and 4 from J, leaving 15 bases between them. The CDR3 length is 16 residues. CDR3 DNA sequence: TGTGCCAGCAGTGAAGCGCTTCAGGGAAGAGGCTATGGCTACACCTTC. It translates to CASSEALQGRGYGYTF.

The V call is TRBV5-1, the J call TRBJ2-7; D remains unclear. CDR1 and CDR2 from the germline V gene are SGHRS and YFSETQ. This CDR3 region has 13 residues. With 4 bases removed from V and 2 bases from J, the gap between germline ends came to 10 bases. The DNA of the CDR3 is TGCGCCAGCAGCCCCAATGAGGCCTACGAGCAGTACTTC. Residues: CASSPNEAYEQYF.

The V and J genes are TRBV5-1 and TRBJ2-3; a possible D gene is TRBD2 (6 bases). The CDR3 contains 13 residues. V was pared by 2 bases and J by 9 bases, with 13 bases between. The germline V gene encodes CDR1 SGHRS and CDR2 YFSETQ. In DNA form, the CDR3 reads TGCGCCAGCAGCTTTTATCGGGGAGGAACGCAGTATTTT. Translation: CASSFYRGGTQYF.